This T cell receptor (beta chain) was captured by sequencing in a study of tumor-infiltrating lymphocytes in localized non-small cell lung cancer. Study in general: Resected tumor was paired with non-adjacent uninvolved lung from the same patient.

To note about this clone: Its antigen is not known.

Sequenced by immunoSEQ multiplex PCR; TCRdb stores in-frame clones only, minus some. The table lists 11,000 to 15,000 clones, approximately 68% of them singletons, with about 20% in the top ten. Study results and limitations: Different pieces of the same tissue were used for each assay. IM1 and IM2 tumors showed no difference in T-cell fraction.

The trim removed 1 base at V and 2 bases at J, leaving 1 base unmatched. Germline CDR1 reads SGHTA; CDR2 reads FQGNSA. The CDR3 spans 15 residues. The rearrangement uses TRBV7-2 and TRBJ1-5, with 8 bases lining up with TRBD1. Sequenced: uninvolved lung tissue not adjacent to the tumor. This clonotype originated in a human donor with non-small cell lung cancer. In nucleotides, the CDR3 is TGTGCCAGCAGCTTAGGGGGACAGGGCAATCAGCCCCAGCATTTT. Translation: CASSLGGQGNQPQHF.